This T cell receptor beta chain is drawn from a study of vaccination effects on CD4 cells after COVID-19. Across the whole study: A couple of convalescent donors provided samples 16 days and one week before vaccination. Study-wide points: There were few convalescent patients in the study and no early post-infection timepoints. Marked clonal contraction of infection- and vaccine-induced clones was seen late after vaccination.

Pools of viral peptides were used by the ViraFEST assay to expand antigen-specific CD4+ T cells ahead of sequencing. When less than 12 days of culture had elapsed, CD4+ T cells were isolated. PCR confirmed that the person was infected with SARS-CoV-2 between March and December 2020. IL-2 at about 10 IU/ml and peptides at roughly 10 ug/ml were added to cultured PBMC, around 2 million per well. V was pared by 6 bases and J by 7 bases, with 15 bases between. The CDR3 totals 13 residues. Germline CDR1 reads SNHLY; CDR2 reads FYNNEI. As to this clone: The target antigen is unknown.

Assay: immunoSEQ multiplex PCR; the TCRdb copy retains only in-frame clones and omits some. Among around 47,000 clones listed, 65% to 70% were seen once. The chain combines TRBV2 with TRBJ1-1; a possible D gene is TRBD1 (5 bases). The source was CD4+ T cells from PBMCs cultured with a peptide pool, collected before COVID-19 vaccination. This receptor was obtained from a human donor who had a prior SARS-CoV-2 infection. The DNA for the CDR3 is TGTGCCAGCAGCAGAACAGGTCGAAATGAAGCTTTCTTT. This gives the protein CASSRTGRNEAFF. Full variable domain (missing parts from reference TRBV2 and TRBJ1-1): EPEVTQTPSHQVTQMGQEVILRCVPISNHLYFYWYRQILGQKVEFLVSFYNNEISEKSEIFDDQFSVERPDGSNFTLKIRSTKLEDSAMYFCASSRTGRNEAFFGQGTRLTVV.